Below, 26 T cell receptor beta chains from the same sample are listed, as sequenced in a study of T cell responses to AZD1222 COVID-19 vaccine listed by TCRdb under 2021. Receptors were amplified or captured by the immunoSEQ multiplex PCR assay. Drawn from immuneACCESS, this table holds only the in-frame rearrangements with V and J called that TCRdb kept. Clones are partly lost; checked studies trace under half to an unresolved V gene and leave the rest unexplained. Within this sample are about 170,000 clones, with 87% of them counted one time only. The ten largest account for about 3% of the sample. What this sample's time point label stands for: baseline before first vaccination. Source: peripheral blood, taken on day 0 of AZD1222 vaccination. These receptors were collected from an adult in good health.

This clone has more than one count but fewer than ten. V usage is TRBV27 and J usage is TRBJ1-6; the D gene is possibly TRBD1 (5 bases). V shed 4 bases and J shed 7 bases, with 11 bases lying between them. The CDR3 contains 14 residues. Germline CDR1 MNHEY, CDR2 SMNVEV (reference sequence). CDR3 nucleotides: TGTGCCAGCAGTTCGACAGCAGTAAATTCACCCCTCCACTTT. It translates to CASSSTAVNSPLHF.

The gene calls are TRBV9 and TRBJ1-6; D not resolved. CDR1 and CDR2 (germline): SGDLS, YYNGEE. Trimming removed 0 bases at V and 6 bases at J, with 7 bases between. The CDR3 totals 14 residues. The CDR3, as DNA: TGTGCCAGCAGCGTAGGCAGGATTAATTCACCCCTCCACTTT. It is translated as CASSVGRINSPLHF. Using reference TRBV9 and TRBJ1-6 for the parts outside the CDR3, the full variable domain is DSGVTQTPKHLITATGQRVTLRCSPRSGDLSVYWYQQSLDQGLQFLIQYYNGEERAKGNILERFSAQQFPDLHSELNLSSLELGDSALYFCASSVGRINSPLHFGNGTRLTVT.

The CDR3: CASSRPGAGANVLTF. CDR3 bases: TGTGCCAGCAGCCGTCCAGGGGCCGGGGCCAACGTCCTGACTTTC. The chain links TRBV5-4 to TRBJ2-6; D might be TRBD1 (6 bases). The V gene lost 4 bases and the J gene lost 4 bases, with 12 bases spanning the gap. CDR3 length: 15 amino acids. Looked up from germline, CDR1 is SGHNT and CDR2 is YYREEE (reference sequence).

The chain couples TRBV14 to TRBJ2-7; D is undetermined. Germline loops: CDR1 SGHDN, CDR2 FVKESK. Trimming pared 0 bases from V and 4 bases from J, leaving 10 bases between. There are 14 residues in the CDR3. CDR3 residues: CASSQDFNSYEQYF. As DNA, the CDR3 is TGTGCCAGCAGCCAAGATTTTAACAGTTACGAGCAGTACTTC.

The gene calls are TRBV3-1 (or the pseudogene TRBV3-2) and TRBJ2-2; 14 nucleotides agree with TRBD2. Germline assignment: CDR1 LGHDT and CDR2 YNNKEL (reference sequence). The V and J ends lost 4 bases and 0 bases, in that order; junction bases with no gene match: 4. CDR3 length: 18 residues. The CDR3 DNA is TGTGCCAGCAGCCCCGGGACTAGCGGGGGACCGAACACCGGGGAGCTGTTTTTT. Residues: CASSPGTSGGPNTGELFF.

The chain employs TRBV7-6 and TRBJ2-7; D is unclear. Germline V gives CDR1 SGHVS, CDR2 FNYEAQ. The CDR3 length is 13 residues. V was clipped by 0 bases and J by 2 bases, with 5 bases between them. For the CDR3, the DNA is TGTGCCAGCAGCTTAGCGCAAACCTACGAGCAGTACTTC. This gives the protein CASSLAQTYEQYF.

The chain recombines TRBV18 with TRBJ1-6, with 7 nucleotides matching TRBD1. After removal of 3 bases from V and 7 bases from J, the junction contained 6 bases not matched to a gene. There are 15 residues in the CDR3. Per germline, CDR1 KGHSH and CDR2 LQKENI. Written as DNA, the CDR3 is TGTGCCAGCTCACCCGGCCAGGGACAGAATTCACCCCTCCACTTT. Translation gives CASSPGQGQNSPLHF.

This rearrangement joins TRBV7-9 to TRBJ1-1; D not certain. CDR3 size: 13 residues. Germline-derived CDR1 and CDR2 are SEHNR and FQNEAQ (reference sequence). The V gene lost 3 bases and the J gene lost 1 base, with 6 bases spanning the gap. CDR3 region: CASSLFQNTEAFF. The CDR3 DNA reads as TGTGCCAGCAGCTTGTTTCAGAACACTGAAGCTTTCTTT.

The V and J genes are TRBV6-6 and TRBJ2-4; D gene unclear. V gave up 5 bases and J gave up 0 bases, with 20 bases separating them. CDR3 length: 18 residues. Germline lookup yields CDR1 MNHNY and CDR2 SVGAGI (reference sequence). The CDR3 bases are TGTGCCAGCAGTCCCTTTAATGTGCGGTCTTTAGCCAAAAACATTCAGTACTTC. Amino acid sequence: CASSPFNVRSLAKNIQYF.

The genes are TRBV19 and TRBJ1-1, with unresolved D. The ends were cut back, 5 bases at V and 0 bases at J, with 7 bases in the middle. The CDR3 totals 13 residues. Germline V CDR1 and CDR2: LNHDA, SQIVND (reference sequence). The CDR3 DNA sequence: TGTGCCAGTAGTCCCACTGTGAACACTGAAGCTTTCTTT. This translates into CASSPTVNTEAFF.

The DNA for the CDR3 is TGTGCCAGCAGTTTCTTCGGGGGGGCTTATAGCAATCAGCCCCAGCATTTT. This encodes CASSFFGGAYSNQPQHF. This chain connects TRBV28 to TRBJ1-5; tentatively, D is TRBD1 (6 bases). Trimming shortened V by 3 bases and J by 0 bases, and 15 bases separated the two germline ends. The germline CDR1 and CDR2 sequences are MDHEN and SYDVKM. This CDR3 is built from 17 residues.

The J gene is TRBJ1-5, the V gene TRBV19; tentatively, D is TRBD1 (5 bases). CDR1 and CDR2 from the germline V gene are LNHDA and SQIVND (reference sequence). The CDR3 contains 15 residues. V was trimmed by 4 bases and J by 7 bases, leaving 17 bases between them. CDR3: CASSKPGTGFQPQHF. CDR3 bases: TGTGCCAGTAGTAAACCTGGGACGGGGTTCCAGCCCCAGCATTTT.

The chain combines TRBV28 with TRBJ2-7; a weak D match, TRBD2 (6 bases). Trimming removed 8 bases from V and 6 bases from J, with 17 bases in between. Germline CDR1 and CDR2: MDHEN and SYDVKM. The CDR3 contains 13 residues. The CDR3 spells CASGRGSIREQYF. The CDR3 nucleotides read TGTGCCAGCGGTCGGGGGTCTATCCGCGAGCAGTACTTC.

The V gene is TRBV7-9, the J gene TRBJ1-2; D gene unclear. CDR1 and CDR2 from the germline V gene are SEHNR and FQNEAQ (reference sequence). The CDR3 is 13 residues long. V lost 5 bases, J lost 8 bases, and 15 bases lay in between. DNA of the CDR3: TGTGCCAGCAGCCTGATGACACCGGGGGGCTACACCTTC. It specifies CASSLMTPGGYTF.

This sequence joins TRBV18 and TRBJ2-1; no clear D gene. V lost 0 bases and J 4 bases, leaving 10 bases between the germline ends. Per germline, CDR1 KGHSH and CDR2 LQKENI. The CDR3 is made up of 15 amino acids. The CDR3 sequence: CASSPPDWQYNEQFF. CDR3 bases: TGTGCCAGCTCACCACCGGATTGGCAGTACAATGAGCAGTTCTTC.

J is TRBJ2-1 and V is TRBV25-1; TRBD1 aligns across 8 bases. The CDR3 consists of 14 residues. J was trimmed by 3 bases and V by 10 bases; bases with no gene match: 8. The germline CDR1 and CDR2 sequences are MGHDK and SYGVNS. CDR3 coding DNA: TGTGCCACCGATCCAGGACAGGGCTACAATGAGCAGTTCTTC. Translating gives CATDPGQGYNEQFF.

This rearrangement joins TRBV6-4 to TRBJ1-5; unclear D gene. The CDR3 totals 15 residues. The V gene's germline CDR1 is MRHNA and CDR2 SNTAGT. The V gene lost 4 bases and the J gene lost 2 bases, with 12 bases spanning the gap. CDR3 sequence: CASSVMAGGNQPQHF. Written as DNA, the CDR3 is TGTGCCAGCAGTGTAATGGCTGGGGGCAATCAGCCCCAGCATTTT.

J is TRBJ1-6 and V is TRBV6-2 or TRBV6-3, with 9 bases aligning to TRBD1. CDR1 and CDR2 (germline): MNHEY, SVGEGT. The ends lost 7 bases at V and 7 bases at J; junction bases unmatched: 11. The CDR3 sequence is 16 residues long. CDR3 bases: TGTGCCAGCACCCCACAGGGGGCGGGTGAAAATTCACCCCTCCACTTT. It codes for CASTPQGAGENSPLHF.

The rearrangement links TRBV28 to TRBJ1-1; the D is unclear. V gave up 2 bases and J gave up 10 bases, with 14 bases separating them. Germline-derived CDR1 and CDR2 are MDHEN and SYDVKM. The CDR3 has 13 residues. CDR3 loop: CASSLPGPFGAFF. DNA for the CDR3: TGTGCCAGCAGTTTACCAGGACCATTTGGAGCTTTCTTT.

CDR3 protein: CASSTPTGADYGYTF. The CDR3 DNA sequence: TGTGCCAGCAGCACCCCGACAGGGGCAGACTATGGCTACACCTTC. This chain uses TRBV5-4 with TRBJ1-2; TRBD1 aligns across 8 bases. Germline lookup yields CDR1 SGHNT and CDR2 YYREEE (reference sequence). The CDR3 totals 15 residues. V lost 4 bases, J lost 3 bases, and 8 bases stayed unmatched.

The chain joins TRBV30 to TRBJ2-4; no definite D call. The V and J ends lost 4 bases and 2 bases respectively, with 12 bases between them. This CDR3 is built from 14 residues. The V gene's germline CDR1 is GTSNPN and CDR2 SVGIG (reference sequence). CDR3 bases: TGTGCCTGGACCTTACCCGCCACCAAAAACATTCAGTACTTC. It encodes CAWTLPATKNIQYF.

The rearrangement uses TRBV4-1 and TRBJ2-7, with 13 bases lining up with TRBD2. Germline V gene data show CDR1 as MGHRA and CDR2 as YSYEKL. The CDR3 sequence is 16 residues long. Trimming removed 1 base from V and 7 bases from J; junction bases left unmatched: 7. The CDR3 DNA sequence: TGCGCCAGCAGCCAAGGTTGGTCGGGACTAGCGGGAGAGCAGTACTTC. It encodes CASSQGWSGLAGEQYF.

This clone was seen just once. The chain has TRBV2 and TRBJ1-3; D gene uncertain. Germline CDR1 and CDR2: SNHLY and FYNNEI. The CDR3 has 15 residues. V lost 7 bases, J lost 0 bases, and 13 bases lay in between. The CDR3, as DNA: TGTGCCAGCATTCTCGGACGGAACTCTGGAAACACCATATATTTT. This gives the protein CASILGRNSGNTIYF.

The J gene is TRBJ2-2, the V gene TRBV7-2; maybe TRBD2 (5 bases). The V gene's germline CDR1 is SGHTA and CDR2 FQGNSA. CDR3 length: 15 amino acids. Trimming left V 5 bases short and J 3 bases short, with 13 bases between. The CDR3 DNA reads as TGTGCCAGCAGCCCTACCTCGGGGTACACCGGGGAGCTGTTTTTT. Translation: CASSPTSGYTGELFF.

The genes are TRBV7-2 and TRBJ2-7; D is possibly TRBD1 (5 bases). The CDR3 runs 12 residues. Trimming shortened V by 7 bases and J by 5 bases, and 12 bases separated the two germline ends. From germline, CDR1 is SGHTA and CDR2 FQGNSA. The CDR3 protein is CASTRQGHEQYF. Written as DNA, the CDR3 is TGTGCCAGCACCCGGCAGGGCCACGAGCAGTACTTC.

This chain uses TRBV7-8 with TRBJ2-2, with 7 nucleotides matching TRBD2. Germline lookup yields CDR1 SGHVS and CDR2 FQNEAQ. The CDR3 sequence is 15 residues long. Unmatched junction bases numbered 4, after V lost 2 bases and J lost 4 bases. This CDR3 reads CASSLPPGGTGELFF. CDR3 in DNA: TGTGCCAGCAGCTTACCCCCGGGGGGCACCGGGGAGCTGTTTTTT.